This T cell receptor (beta chain) was documented in a study of OX40 agonist ivuxolimab in advanced cancers. Clones were read by immunoSEQ multiplex PCR, and TCRdb kept only the in-frame ones, dropping some. The data show 55,000 to 75,000 clones, 70% to 85% seen once. Germline assignment: CDR1 SGHRS and CDR2 YFSETQ. After removal of 0 bases from V and 2 bases from J, the junction contained 11 bases not matched to a gene. The CDR3 totals 19 residues. The source was CD4+ or CD8+ T cells sorted from blood, collected in a trial of the OX40 agonist ivuxolimab. The TCR sequence derives from an adult with an advanced solid tumor such as melanoma, head and neck, liver or kidney cancer. The V call is TRBV5-1, the J call TRBJ2-7, with 13 bases lining up with TRBD2. CDR3 nucleotides: TGCGCCAGCAGCTTGGAGGGACTAGCGGGACCCAAGGTGACCTACGAGCAGTACGTC. This gives the protein CASSLEGLAGPKVTYEQYV.